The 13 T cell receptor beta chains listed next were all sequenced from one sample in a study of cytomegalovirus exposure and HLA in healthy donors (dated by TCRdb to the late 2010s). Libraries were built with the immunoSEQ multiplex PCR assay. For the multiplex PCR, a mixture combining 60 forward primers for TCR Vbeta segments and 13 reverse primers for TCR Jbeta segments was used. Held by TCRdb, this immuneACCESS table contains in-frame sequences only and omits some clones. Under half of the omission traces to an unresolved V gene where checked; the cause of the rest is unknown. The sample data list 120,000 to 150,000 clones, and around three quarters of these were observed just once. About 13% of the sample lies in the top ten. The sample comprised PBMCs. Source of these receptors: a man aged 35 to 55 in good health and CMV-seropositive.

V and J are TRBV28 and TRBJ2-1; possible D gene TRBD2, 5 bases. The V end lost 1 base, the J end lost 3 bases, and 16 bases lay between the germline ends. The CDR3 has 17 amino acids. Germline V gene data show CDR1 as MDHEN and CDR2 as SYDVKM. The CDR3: CASSLSGSGALYNEQFF. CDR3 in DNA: TGTGCCAGCAGTTTATCGGGAAGCGGAGCCCTCTACAATGAGCAGTTCTTC.

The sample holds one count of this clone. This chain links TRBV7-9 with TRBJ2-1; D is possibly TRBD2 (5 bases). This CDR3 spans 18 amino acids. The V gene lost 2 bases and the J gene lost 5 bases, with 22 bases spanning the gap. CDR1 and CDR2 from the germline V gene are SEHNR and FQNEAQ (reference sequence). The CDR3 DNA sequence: TGTGCCAGCAGCTTACAGACGTTGAGCGGCCTAGCAAACAATGAGCAGTTCTTC. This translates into CASSLQTLSGLANNEQFF.

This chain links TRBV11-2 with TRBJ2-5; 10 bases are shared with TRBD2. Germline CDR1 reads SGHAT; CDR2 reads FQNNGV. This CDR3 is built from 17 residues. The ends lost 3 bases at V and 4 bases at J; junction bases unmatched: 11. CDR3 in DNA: TGTGCCAGCAGCTTCCTAGATATGGCTAGCGGGAGAGAGACCCAGTACTTC. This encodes CASSFLDMASGRETQYF.

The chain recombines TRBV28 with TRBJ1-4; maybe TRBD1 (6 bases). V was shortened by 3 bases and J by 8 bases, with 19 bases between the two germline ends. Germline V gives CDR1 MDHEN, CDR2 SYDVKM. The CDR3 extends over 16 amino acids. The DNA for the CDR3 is TGTGCCAGCAGTTTTGTTTCCGGGCGACAGGAGGAAAAACTGTTTTTT. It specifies CASSFVSGRQEEKLFF.

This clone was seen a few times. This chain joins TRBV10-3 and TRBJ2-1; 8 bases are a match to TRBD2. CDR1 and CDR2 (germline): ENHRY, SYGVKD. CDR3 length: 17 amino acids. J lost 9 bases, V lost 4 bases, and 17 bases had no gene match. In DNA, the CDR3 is TGTGCCATCAGTGTTCGCTCGAGCGGGAGCGGAATCCGTGAGCAGTTCTTC. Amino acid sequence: CAISVRSSGSGIREQFF.

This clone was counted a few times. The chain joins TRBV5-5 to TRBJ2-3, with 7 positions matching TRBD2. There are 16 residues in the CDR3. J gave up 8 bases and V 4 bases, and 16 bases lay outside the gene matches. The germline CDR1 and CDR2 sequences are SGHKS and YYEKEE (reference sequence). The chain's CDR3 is CASSRTGTTAKGTQYF. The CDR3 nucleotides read TGTGCCAGCAGCCGCACCGGGACTACCGCCAAGGGTACGCAGTATTTT.

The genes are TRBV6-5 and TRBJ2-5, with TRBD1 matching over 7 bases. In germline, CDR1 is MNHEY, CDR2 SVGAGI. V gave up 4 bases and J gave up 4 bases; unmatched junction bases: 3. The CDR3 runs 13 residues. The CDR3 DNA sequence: TGTGCCAGCAGTTTTGCAGGGGGAGAGACCCAGTACTTC. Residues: CASSFAGGETQYF.

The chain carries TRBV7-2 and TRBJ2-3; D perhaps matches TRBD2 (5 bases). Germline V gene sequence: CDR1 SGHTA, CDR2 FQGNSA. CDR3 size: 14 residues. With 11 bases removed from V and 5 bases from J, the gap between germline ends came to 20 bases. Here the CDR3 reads CASSRELGIDTQYF. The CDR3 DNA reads TGTGCCTCCTCCCGGGAACTGGGGATAGATACGCAGTATTTT.

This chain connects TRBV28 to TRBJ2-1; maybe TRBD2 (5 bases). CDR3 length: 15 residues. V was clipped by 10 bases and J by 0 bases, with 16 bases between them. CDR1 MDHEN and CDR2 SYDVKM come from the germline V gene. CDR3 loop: CATDLPGSSYNEQFF. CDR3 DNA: TGTGCCACCGACCTCCCGGGGTCCTCCTACAATGAGCAGTTCTTC.

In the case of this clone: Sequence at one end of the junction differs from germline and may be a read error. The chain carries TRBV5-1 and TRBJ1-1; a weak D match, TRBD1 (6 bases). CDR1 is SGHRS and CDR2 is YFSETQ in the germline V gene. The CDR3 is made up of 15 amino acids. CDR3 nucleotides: TGCGCCAGCAGTTTGGAAGGGGGAGTGAACACTGAAGCTTTCTTT. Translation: CASSLEGGVNTEAFF.

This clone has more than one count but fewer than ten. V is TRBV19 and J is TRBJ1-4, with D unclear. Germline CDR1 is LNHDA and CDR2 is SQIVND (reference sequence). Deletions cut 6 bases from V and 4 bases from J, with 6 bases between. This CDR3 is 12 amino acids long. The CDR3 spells CASRYLNEKLFF. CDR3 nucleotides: TGTGCCAGTAGATATCTTAATGAAAAACTGTTTTTT.

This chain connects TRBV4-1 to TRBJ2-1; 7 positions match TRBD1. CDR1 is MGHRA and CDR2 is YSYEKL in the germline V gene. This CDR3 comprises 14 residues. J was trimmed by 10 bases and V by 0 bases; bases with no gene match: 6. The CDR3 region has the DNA TGCGCCAGCAGCCAAGATGGGACAGAGGGCGAGCAGTTCTTC. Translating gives CASSQDGTEGEQFF.

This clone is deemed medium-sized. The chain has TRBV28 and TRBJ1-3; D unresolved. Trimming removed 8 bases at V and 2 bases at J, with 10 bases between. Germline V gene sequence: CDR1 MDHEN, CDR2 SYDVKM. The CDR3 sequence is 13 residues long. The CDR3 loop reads CASQEVTGNTIYF. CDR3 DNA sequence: TGTGCCAGCCAGGAGGTCACTGGAAACACCATATATTTT. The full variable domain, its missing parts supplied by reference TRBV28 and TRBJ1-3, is DVKVTQSSRYLVKRTGEKVFLECVQDMDHENMFWYRQDPGLGLRLIYFSYDVKMKEKGDIPEGYSVSREKKERFSLILESASTNQTSMYLCASQEVTGNTIYFGEGSWLTVV.